The rows below give T cell receptor beta chains drawn from one sample of a study of OX40 agonist ivuxolimab in advanced cancers. Method: immunoSEQ multiplex PCR; TCRdb's copy keeps in-frame clones and lacks some. Of fewer than 90,000 clones in the sample, around 88% were seen once. Material: CD4+ or CD8+ T cells sorted from blood, obtained in a trial of the OX40 agonist ivuxolimab. These receptors all stem from an adult with an advanced solid tumor such as melanoma, head and neck, liver or kidney cancer. Both conserved end residues are part of each CDR3. A D gene is named only where the DNA matches it firmly.

v_call: TRBV21-1
d_call: .
cdr3_aa: CASTLYGVHSYEQYF

v_call: TRBV25-1
d_call: .
cdr3_aa: CASSRGLSTDTQYF

v_call: TRBV5-1
d_call: .
cdr3_aa: CASSLFGTDTQYF

v_call: TRBV7-9
d_call: .
cdr3_aa: CASSLGGMGGYGYTF

v_call: TRBV10-3
d_call: .
cdr3_aa: CAIRDNQGTTEAFF

v_call: TRBV27
d_call: TRBD1
cdr3_aa: CASSLRTGSNEQFF

v_call: TRBV2
d_call: .
cdr3_aa: CASSEDRGAGGPLHF

v_call: TRBV19
d_call: .
cdr3_aa: CASSSLGAYEQYF

v_call: TRBV7-8
d_call: .
cdr3_aa: CASSPFSREQYF

v_call: TRBV18
d_call: .
cdr3_aa: CASSQMDSSSGNTIYF

v_call: TRBV2
d_call: .
cdr3_aa: CASSLAPNTGELFF

v_call: TRBV7-2
d_call: .
cdr3_aa: CASSLSVGNSYEQYF

v_call: TRBV7-2
d_call: .
cdr3_aa: CASSFSVGTNEKLFF

v_call: TRBV19
d_call: .
cdr3_aa: CASSTQLGQPQHF

v_call: TRBV12-1
d_call: .
cdr3_aa: CAKGGTLTDTQYF

v_call: TRBV18
d_call: .
cdr3_aa: CASSPVDIDYTEAFF

v_call: TRBV4-2
d_call: TRBD2
cdr3_aa: CASSQVSTSGGEQFF

v_call: TRBV4-2
d_call: .
cdr3_aa: CASSARMNTEAFF

v_call: TRBV5-1
d_call: TRBD2
cdr3_aa: CASSLAGRPGLAGVNEQFF

v_call: TRBV6-5
d_call: .
cdr3_aa: CASSPRRTVNYGYTF

v_call: TRBV7-9
d_call: .
cdr3_aa: CASSLDPGDGYTF